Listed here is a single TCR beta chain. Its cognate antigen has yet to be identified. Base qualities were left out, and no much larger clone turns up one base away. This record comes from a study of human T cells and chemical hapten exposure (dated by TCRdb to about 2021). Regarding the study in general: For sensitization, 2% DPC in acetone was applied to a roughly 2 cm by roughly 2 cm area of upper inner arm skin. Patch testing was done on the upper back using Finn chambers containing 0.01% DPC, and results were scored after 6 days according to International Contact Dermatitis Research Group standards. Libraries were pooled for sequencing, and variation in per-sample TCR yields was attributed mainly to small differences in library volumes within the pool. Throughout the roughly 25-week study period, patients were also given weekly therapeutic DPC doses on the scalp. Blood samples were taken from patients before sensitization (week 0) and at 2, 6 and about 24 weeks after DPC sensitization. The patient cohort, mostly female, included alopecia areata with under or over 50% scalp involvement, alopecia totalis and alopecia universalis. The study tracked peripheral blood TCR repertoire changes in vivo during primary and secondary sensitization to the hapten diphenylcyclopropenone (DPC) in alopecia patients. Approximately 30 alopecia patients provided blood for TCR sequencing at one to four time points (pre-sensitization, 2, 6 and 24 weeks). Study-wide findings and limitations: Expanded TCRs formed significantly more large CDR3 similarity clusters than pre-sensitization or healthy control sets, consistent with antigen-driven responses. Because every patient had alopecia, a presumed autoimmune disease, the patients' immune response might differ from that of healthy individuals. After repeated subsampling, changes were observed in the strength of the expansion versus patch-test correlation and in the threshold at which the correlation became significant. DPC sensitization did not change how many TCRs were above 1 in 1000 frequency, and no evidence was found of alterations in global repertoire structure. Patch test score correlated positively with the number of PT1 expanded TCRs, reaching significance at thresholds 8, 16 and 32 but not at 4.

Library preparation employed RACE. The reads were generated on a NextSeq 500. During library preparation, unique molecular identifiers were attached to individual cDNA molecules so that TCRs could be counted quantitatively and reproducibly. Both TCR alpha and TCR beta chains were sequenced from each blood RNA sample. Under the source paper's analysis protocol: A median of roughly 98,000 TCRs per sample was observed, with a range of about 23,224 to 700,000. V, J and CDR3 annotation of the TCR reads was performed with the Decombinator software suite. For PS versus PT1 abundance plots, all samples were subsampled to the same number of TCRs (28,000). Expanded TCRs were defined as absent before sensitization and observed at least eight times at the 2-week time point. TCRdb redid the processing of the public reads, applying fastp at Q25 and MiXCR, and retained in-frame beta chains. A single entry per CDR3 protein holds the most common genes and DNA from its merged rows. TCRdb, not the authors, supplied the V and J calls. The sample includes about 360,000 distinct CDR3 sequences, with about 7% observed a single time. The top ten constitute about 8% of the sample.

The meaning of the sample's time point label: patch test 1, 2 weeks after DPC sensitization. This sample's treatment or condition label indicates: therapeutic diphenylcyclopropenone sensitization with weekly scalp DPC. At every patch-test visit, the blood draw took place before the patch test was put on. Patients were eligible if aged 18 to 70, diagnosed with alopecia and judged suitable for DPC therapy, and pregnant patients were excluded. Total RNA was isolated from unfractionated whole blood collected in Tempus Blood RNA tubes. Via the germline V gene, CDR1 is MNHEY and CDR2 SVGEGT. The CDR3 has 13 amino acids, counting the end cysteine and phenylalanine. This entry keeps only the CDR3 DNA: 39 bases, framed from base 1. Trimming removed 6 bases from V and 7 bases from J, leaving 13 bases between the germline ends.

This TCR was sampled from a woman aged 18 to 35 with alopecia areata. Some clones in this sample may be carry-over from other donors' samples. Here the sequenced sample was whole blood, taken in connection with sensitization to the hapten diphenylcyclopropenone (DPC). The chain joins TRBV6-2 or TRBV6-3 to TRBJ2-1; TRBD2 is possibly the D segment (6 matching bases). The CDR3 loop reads CASSRGLLNEQFF. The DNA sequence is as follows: TGTGCCAGCAGCCGGGGACTTCTGAATGAGCAGTTCTTC.